A selection of T cell receptor beta chains follows, all from one sample in a study of T cells in Graves' hyperthyroidism and ophthalmopathy. TCRdb recomputed calls from the multiplex PCR reads with MiXCR, one row per CDR3 protein. The sample includes roughly 520,000 distinct CDR3 sequences, around 22% of them seen just once. The specimen sequenced was blood. These receptors all come from a woman aged 25 to 39 with Graves' ophthalmopathy. Each CDR3 is given with its conserved first and last residue. A D gene is named only where the DNA matches it firmly. Size tells how often a clone was seen (once, few, many) or the class of an expanded clone, and some rows leave it out.

j_call clone_size d_call v_call cdr3_aa cdr3_nt
TRBJ2-7 - TRBD1 TRBV4-1 CASSQGVSRPTRQGSSYEQYF TGCGCCAGCAGCCAAGGCGTTTCAAGACCCACGAGACAGGGAAGCTCCTACGAGCAGTACTTC
TRBJ2-7 many TRBD2 TRBV28 CASSSFFSGERAYEQYF TGTGCCAGCAGTTCCTTCTTTAGCGGGGAGAGGGCCTACGAGCAGTACTTC
TRBJ1-2 many - TRBV6-1 CASSGIRVYGYTF TGTGCCAGCAGTGGTATACGGGTATATGGCTACACCTTC
TRBJ1-3 many - TRBV20-1 CSATRAASGNTIYF TGCAGTGCTACCCGAGCGGCGTCTGGAAACACCATATATTTT
TRBJ2-7 many TRBD1 TRBV12-3/TRBV12-4 CASSLMALGQVYEQYF TGTGCCAGCAGTTTAATGGCCTTGGGACAGGTCTACGAGCAGTACTTC
TRBJ2-7 many TRBD1 TRBV6-1 CASSVTGAGVYEQYF TGTGCCAGCAGTGTGACAGGGGCCGGGGTTTACGAGCAGTACTTC
TRBJ2-7 many - TRBV30 CAWRGYEQYF TGTGCCTGGAGGGGCTACGAGCAGTACTTC
TRBJ1-2 - - TRBV28 CASSLGTALSTF TGTGCCAGCTCACTGGGGACGGCCCTCTCCACCTTC
TRBJ2-2 few - TRBV19 CASMGLANTGELFF TGTGCCAGTATGGGGCTAGCGAACACCGGGGAGCTGTTTTTT
TRBJ2-7 - TRBD1 TRBV28 CASSSPRDSPYEQYF TGTGCCAGCAGTTCCCCAAGGGACAGCCCTTACGAGCAGTACTTC
TRBJ2-7 - - TRBV6-1 CASSEGGIDEQYF TGTGCCAGCAGCGAAGGCGGGATCGACGAGCAGTACTTC
TRBJ2-7 - - TRBV28 CASSERQAATYEQYF TGTGCCAGCAGTGAGCGACAGGCAGCCACCTACGAGCAGTACTTC
TRBJ2-1 - TRBD2 TRBV11-1 CASSLGGGKQFF TGTGCCAGCAGCTTGGGCGGGGGTAAGCAGTTCTTC
TRBJ2-2 - - TRBV27 CASSLAGMASTGELFF TGTGCCAGCAGTTTAGCAGGGATGGCGAGCACCGGGGAGCTGTTTTTT
TRBJ1-3 - TRBD1 TRBV28 CASIPGQGSGNTIYF TGTGCCAGCATCCCCGGACAGGGCTCTGGAAACACCATATATTTT
TRBJ2-7 once TRBD2 TRBV12-3/TRBV12-4 CASRTGSGAYYEQYF TGTGCCAGCAGGACCGGGAGCGGGGCCTACTACGAGCAGTACTTC
TRBJ2-5 - - TRBV2 CASSAYPLGLRETQYF TGTGCCAGCAGTGCCTACCCTCTAGGGCTCAGAGAGACCCAGTACTTC
TRBJ2-7 - - TRBV7-3 CASSLMAGRTYEQYF TGTGCCAGCAGCTTAATGGCAGGGAGGACCTACGAGCAGTACTTC
TRBJ1-1 - - TRBV6-1 CASAEILNTEAFF TGTGCCAGCGCCGAGATCCTGAACACTGAAGCTTTCTTT
TRBJ2-7 - TRBD2 TRBV5-1 CASSLATSGGAREQYF TGCGCCAGCAGCTTGGCGACTAGCGGGGGGGCCCGGGAGCAGTACTTC
TRBJ2-7 many TRBD1 TRBV11-1 CASSLQGAAYEQYF TGTGCCAGCAGCCTACAGGGGGCGGCCTACGAGCAGTACTTC
TRBJ1-1 many - TRBV6-5 CASSYSTLANTEAFF TGTGCCAGCAGTTACTCGACCCTGGCGAACACTGAAGCTTTCTTT